The present TCR beta chain was sequenced within a study of T cell responses to AZD1222 COVID-19 vaccine. V was shortened by 0 bases and J by 6 bases, with 15 bases between the two germline ends. The CDR3 is 15 residues long. CDR1 is LGHDT, CDR2 YNNKEL, per germline (reference sequence). The protocol was immunoSEQ multiplex PCR, while the TCRdb copy is restricted to in-frame clones and leaves out a portion. Of over 75,000 clones listed, about 89% were seen once; the top ten hold approximately 2.5%. The genes are TRBV3-1 (or the pseudogene TRBV3-2) and TRBJ2-7; D remains unclear. Material: peripheral blood, obtained on day 0 of AZD1222 vaccination. The sequence came from an adult in good health. CDR3 protein: CASSQEMGRAAEQYF. As DNA, the CDR3 is TGTGCCAGCAGCCAAGAAATGGGAAGGGCCGCCGAGCAGTACTTC.